These 21 T cell receptor beta chains came from one sample sequenced in a study of prognosis after radiotherapy for stage I lung cancer. Amplification of the TCR beta CDR3 (from genomic DNA) was done by two-round multiplex PCR. With primers specific to each TRBV and TRBJ gene, the first-round PCR was performed. Via MiXCR, TCRdb re-called the multiplex PCR reads, giving one row per CDR3 protein. The sample contains 15,000 to 20,000 distinct CDR3 sequences, 45% to 50% of which appear only once. Sequenced material: PBMCs, taken before or after stereotactic body radiation therapy (not recorded which). The receptors derive from a donor aged 50 or older with non-small cell lung cancer.

As concerns this clonotype: The junction and the germline gene differ at one end; a read error may be behind it. The rearrangement joins TRBV5-1 to TRBJ2-6, with 8 positions matching TRBD1. The CDR3 consists of 17 residues. CDR1 SGHRS and CDR2 YFSETQ come from the germline V gene. This chain's CDR3 is CASSLAGGWTGANVLTF. In nucleotides, the CDR3 is TGCGCCAGCAGCTTGGCAGGGGGCTGGACTGGGGCCAACGTCCTGACCTTC.

This clonotype was seen ten or more times. The chain recombines TRBV20-1 with TRBJ2-4; D not certain. Per germline, CDR1 DFQATT and CDR2 SNEGSKA (reference sequence). The V end was cut by 5 bases, the J end by 0 bases, with 11 bases between. The CDR3 loop spans 14 amino acids. The CDR3 nucleotides are TGCAGTGCTGGACCAGATATAGCCAAAAACATTCAGTACTTC. Translating it yields CSAGPDIAKNIQYF.

This clonotype showed up just a few times. A read error is possible here, since a much larger clone lies one base away. The chain carries TRBV18 and TRBJ2-3; 8 positions agree with TRBD2. The CDR3 sequence is 16 residues long. J was trimmed by 0 bases and V by 5 bases; bases with no gene match: 7. Germline values: CDR1 KGHSH, CDR2 LQKENI. The CDR3 nucleotides read TGTGCCAGCTCATTGACTAGCGTGACTAGCACAGATACGCAGTATTTT. Its translation: CASSLTSVTSTDTQYF. Combining the CDR3 with reference TRBV18 and TRBJ2-3 gives the whole variable domain NAGVMQNPRHLVRRRGQEARLRCSPMKGHSHVYWYRQLPEEGLKFMVYLQKENIIDESGMPKERFSAEFPKEGPSILRIQQVVRGDSAAYFCASSLTSVTSTDTQYFGPGTRLTVL.

About this clonotype itself: The germline gene is not matched at one end of the junction; a read error may be the cause. This chain connects TRBV19 to TRBJ1-2; TRBD1 matches 8 bases. The CDR3 runs 16 residues. The germline V gene encodes CDR1 LNHDA and CDR2 SQIVND (reference sequence). The CDR3 bases are TGTGCCAGTAGTTCCCGGGACAGGTCATTCAACTATGGTTACACCTTC. Encoded protein: CASSSRDRSFNYGYTF.

Concerning this clonotype: A clone one base away is much larger, so this may be a read error. V usage is TRBV15 and J usage is TRBJ2-5; no reliable D call. The CDR3 has 14 residues. Germline V gene lookup returns CDR1 LNHNV and CDR2 YYDKDF (reference sequence). The V gene lost 2 bases and the J gene lost 2 bases, with 9 bases spanning the gap. Here the CDR3 reads CATSRYLAQETQYF. The CDR3 DNA sequence: TGTGCCACCAGCAGATATTTGGCTCAAGAGACCCAGTACTTC.

This clonotype was recorded at least ten times. The chain is built from TRBV6-2 or TRBV6-3 and TRBJ1-5; the D is unclear. There are 14 residues in the CDR3. With 2 bases removed from V and 6 bases from J, the gap between germline ends came to 11 bases. Germline CDR1 and CDR2: MNHEY and SVGEGT. This chain's CDR3 is CASSYGIPAQPQHF. The CDR3 nucleotides are TGTGCCAGCAGTTACGGTATTCCAGCTCAGCCCCAGCATTTT.

This chain links TRBV4-1 with TRBJ2-6, with a weak D call TRBD1 (6 bases). This CDR3 contains 17 residues. V was shortened by 5 bases and J by 0 bases, with 14 bases between the two germline ends. The germline gives CDR1 MGHRA, CDR2 YSYEKL. As DNA, the CDR3 is TGCGCCAGCAGCAAGACAGGCGTAAGCTCTGGGGCCAACGTCCTGACTTTC. The encoded protein is CASSKTGVSSGANVLTF.

The rearrangement links TRBV7-3 to TRBJ2-4; 9 nucleotides match TRBD1. V gave up 4 bases and J gave up 8 bases; unmatched junction bases: 6. This CDR3 is 14 amino acids long. Germline CDR1 SGHTA, CDR2 FQGTGA. This CDR3 reads CASSSGQGWDIQYF. The CDR3 coding sequence is TGTGCCAGCAGCTCCGGACAGGGGTGGGACATTCAGTACTTC.

This clonotype occurred many times. The chain recombines TRBV29-1 with TRBJ2-7; 9 bases map to TRBD1. Trimming at V came to 3 bases and at J to 5 bases, leaving 11 bases not matched to a gene. The CDR3 sequence is 15 residues long. The germline V gene encodes CDR1 SQVTM and CDR2 ANQGSEA. The CDR3 protein is CSVDPGTGLQNEQYF. The CDR3 DNA sequence: TGCAGCGTTGACCCTGGGACAGGGTTACAAAACGAGCAGTACTTC.

This clonotype was counted at least ten times. The chain combines TRBV28 with TRBJ2-3; 10 bases are shared with TRBD2. The J segment lost 5 bases and the V segment lost 4 bases, leaving 3 bases of the junction unmatched. CDR1 and CDR2 from the germline V gene are MDHEN and SYDVKM. The length of the CDR3 is 14 residues. The CDR3 sequence is CASSYSGRRDTQYF. For the CDR3, the DNA is TGTGCCAGCAGTTATAGCGGGAGGCGAGATACGCAGTATTTT.

The genes are TRBV5-8 and TRBJ2-4, with 9 bases lining up with TRBD1. CDR3 length: 17 amino acids. The trim removed 0 bases at V and 2 bases at J, leaving 6 bases unmatched. Germline V CDR1 and CDR2: SGHTS, YDEGEE. DNA for the CDR3: TGTGCCAGCAGCTTGGGCACAGGGGGCGGGACCAAAAACATTCAGTACTTC. Its translation is CASSLGTGGGTKNIQYF.

The rearrangement links TRBV20-1 to TRBJ2-1; 7 positions match TRBD2. The germline V gene has CDR1 DFQATT and CDR2 SNEGSKA (reference sequence). CDR3 length equals 14 residues. Losses at the gene ends were 3 bases for V and 4 bases for J; bases not matched to a gene: 6. DNA for the CDR3: TGCAGTGCTAGCATAACGGGAGGATACAATGAGCAGTTCTTC. Translated: CSASITGGYNEQFF.

This clonotype showed up many times. V usage is TRBV10-3 and J usage is TRBJ2-4, with 11 bases lining up with TRBD1. In germline, CDR1 is ENHRY, CDR2 SYGVKD. The CDR3 sequence is 19 residues long. V lost 5 bases and J lost 0; bases outside the gene matches: 12. CDR3 bases: TGTGCCATCAGTCCCACCGGGACAGGGGGGCCGGTAGCCAAAAACATTCAGTACTTC. The encoded protein is CAISPTGTGGPVAKNIQYF.

This clonotype showed up many times. The V gene is TRBV12-3 or TRBV12-4, the J gene TRBJ2-7; 10 positions match TRBD2. CDR3 length equals 13 residues. V gave up 3 bases and J gave up 8 bases; unmatched junction bases: 4. The CDR3 coding sequence is TGTGCCAGCAGTTTTGGGACTAGCGCAAAGCAGTACTTC. It yields the protein CASSFGTSAKQYF.

In regard to this clonotype: A read error may account for a junction end that differs from germline. This sequence joins TRBV5-1 and TRBJ2-3; D might be TRBD1 (6 bases). Germline lookup yields CDR1 SGHRS and CDR2 YFSETQ. The CDR3 sequence is 16 residues long. The CDR3 protein is CASSLLWTVGRDTQYF. The CDR3 DNA reads as TGCGCCAGCAGCTTACTTTGGACAGTGGGGAGAGATACTCAGTATTTT.

The V call is TRBV10-3, the J call TRBJ1-4; D uncertain. The CDR3 has 13 residues. Germline CDR1 ENHRY, CDR2 SYGVKD. Trimming took 7 bases from V and 0 from J, leaving 6 bases between them. DNA for the CDR3: TGTGCCATCAAAGCAGCAACTAATGAAAAACTGTTTTTT. Its protein is CAIKAATNEKLFF.

As to this clonotype: A far larger clone differs by one base, so this is likely a read error. The chain uses TRBV6-5 and TRBJ1-2, with no clear D. The germline CDR1 and CDR2 sequences are MNHEY and SVGAGI. CDR3 length: 14 residues. V lost 7 bases to trimming and J lost 3 bases, with 15 bases between them. CDR3 sequence (DNA): TGTGCCAGCAACCCGGGATCTCTCTACTATGGCTACACCTTC. It yields the protein CASNPGSLYYGYTF.

The rearrangement uses TRBV20-1 and TRBJ2-3, with 8 positions matching TRBD2. CDR3 length: 17 residues. The germline V gene has CDR1 DFQATT and CDR2 SNEGSKA (reference sequence). The ends lost 5 bases at V and 7 bases at J; junction bases unmatched: 20. The CDR3 coding sequence is TGCAGTGCTCCTGGACTATCGGGAGGGCCTTCTTTGTATACGCAGTATTTT. Its translation is CSAPGLSGGPSLYTQYF.

This clonotype has ten or more counts. The J gene is TRBJ1-1, the V gene TRBV7-9, with 10 bases matching TRBD1. This CDR3 is 13 amino acids long. Per germline, CDR1 SEHNR and CDR2 FQNEAQ (reference sequence). V shed 4 bases and J 11 bases; nucleotides not matched to a gene: 7. The CDR3 bases are TGTGCCAGCAGCTATACCGGGACAGGGGATGCTTTCTTT. Translation gives CASSYTGTGDAFF.

The genes are TRBV2 and TRBJ2-1, with D perhaps matching TRBD2 (5 bases). The CDR3 consists of 13 residues. V was clipped by 2 bases and J by 10 bases, with 12 bases between them. Germline V gene lookup returns CDR1 SNHLY and CDR2 FYNNEI. DNA for the CDR3: TGTGCCAGCAGTGAAAATTCTAGGGAGGAGCAGTTCTTC. Protein: CASSENSREEQFF. Full variable domain (outside the CDR3, taken from reference TRBV2 and TRBJ2-1): EPEVTQTPSHQVTQMGQEVILRCVPISNHLYFYWYRQILGQKVEFLVSFYNNEISEKSEIFDDQFSVERPDGSNFTLKIRSTKLEDSAMYFCASSENSREEQFFGPGTRLTVL.

The table lists this clonotype with many counts. The chain joins TRBV6-4 to TRBJ2-2; D not resolved. Trimming shortened V by 6 bases and J by 3 bases, and 17 bases separated the two germline ends. This CDR3 has 16 residues. Per the germline V gene, CDR1 is MRHNA and CDR2 is SNTAGT. The CDR3 spells CASSLVLAADTGELFF. The CDR3 DNA reads TGTGCCAGCAGCCTCGTGCTGGCGGCTGACACCGGGGAGCTGTTTTTT.